Detailed here is one T cell receptor (beta chain). Its specificity is not known. The TCR alpha and TCR beta cDNA libraries, bearing sample barcodes and UMIs, were generated by 5'RACE using constant-segment primers. TCRdb used MiXCR to reprocess the 5' RACE reads, holding one entry per CDR3 protein. Among about 560,000 distinct CDR3 sequences listed, 15% to 20% were seen once. Deletions cut 10 bases from V and 8 bases from J, with 17 bases between. CDR3 size: 12 residues. The data originate from a study of T-cell memory formation after mild COVID-19. Whole-study findings and limits: Contracting clones from day 15 to 85 showed balanced CD4/CD8; later expanders favored CD4+. Whether second-wave clones peaking at day 37 were SARS-CoV-2 specific went unconfirmed.

Material for sequencing was PBMCs or a T cell subset sorted from them (not recorded which). The source is an adult woman who had mild COVID-19 (a few samples of this study predate the infection). Cell type and time point are not known. The chain links TRBV12-3 or TRBV12-4 to TRBJ1-1; possibly TRBD1 for D (6 bases). The CDR3 loop is CATSPRQVEAFF. In DNA, the CDR3 is TGTGCCACCAGCCCCAGACAGGTCGAAGCTTTCTTT.